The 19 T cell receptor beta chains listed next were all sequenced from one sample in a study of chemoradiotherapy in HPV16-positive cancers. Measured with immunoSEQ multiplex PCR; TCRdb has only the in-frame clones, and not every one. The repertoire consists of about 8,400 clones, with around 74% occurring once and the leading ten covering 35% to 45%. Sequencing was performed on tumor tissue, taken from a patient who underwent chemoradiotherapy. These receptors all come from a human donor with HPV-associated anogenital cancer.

The CDR3 loop is CASSPVSGALGTQYF. CDR3 nucleotide sequence: TGCGCCAGCAGCCCAGTTTCTGGCGCGCTGGGGACCCAGTACTTC. V is TRBV5-1 and J is TRBJ2-5; D remains ambiguous. The CDR3 consists of 15 residues. Germline CDR1 and CDR2: SGHRS and YFSETQ. The V end lost 4 bases, the J end lost 7 bases, and 20 bases lay between the germline ends.

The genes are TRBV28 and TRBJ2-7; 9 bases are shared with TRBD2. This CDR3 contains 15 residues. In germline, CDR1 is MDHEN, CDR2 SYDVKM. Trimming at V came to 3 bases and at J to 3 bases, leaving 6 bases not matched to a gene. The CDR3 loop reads CASSLGSGGSYEQYV. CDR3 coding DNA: TGTGCCAGCAGTTTGGGTAGCGGGGGCAGCTACGAGCAGTACGTC.

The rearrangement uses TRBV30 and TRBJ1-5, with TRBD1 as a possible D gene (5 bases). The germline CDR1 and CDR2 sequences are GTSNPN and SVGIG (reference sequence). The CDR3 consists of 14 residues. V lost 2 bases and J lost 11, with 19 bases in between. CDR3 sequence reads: CAWSKRRVGVAQHF. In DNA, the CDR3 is TGTGCCTGGAGTAAAAGGCGGGTAGGGGTGGCCCAGCATTTT.

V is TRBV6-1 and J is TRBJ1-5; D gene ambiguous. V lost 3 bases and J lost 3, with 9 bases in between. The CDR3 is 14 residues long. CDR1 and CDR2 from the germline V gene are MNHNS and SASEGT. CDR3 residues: CASSDLTINQPQHF. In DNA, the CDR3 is TGTGCCAGCAGTGACTTGACAATCAATCAGCCCCAGCATTTT.

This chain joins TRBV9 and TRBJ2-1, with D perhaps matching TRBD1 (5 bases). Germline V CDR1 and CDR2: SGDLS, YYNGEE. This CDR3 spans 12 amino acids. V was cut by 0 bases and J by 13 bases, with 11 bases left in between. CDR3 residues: CASSVVEDNQFF. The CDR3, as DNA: TGTGCCAGCAGCGTAGTCGAGGACAATCAGTTCTTC. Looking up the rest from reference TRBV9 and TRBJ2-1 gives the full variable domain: DSGVTQTPKHLITATGQRVTLRCSPRSGDLSVYWYQQSLDQGLQFLIQYYNGEERAKGNILERFSAQQFPDLHSELNLSSLELGDSALYFCASSVVEDNQFFGPGTRLTVL.

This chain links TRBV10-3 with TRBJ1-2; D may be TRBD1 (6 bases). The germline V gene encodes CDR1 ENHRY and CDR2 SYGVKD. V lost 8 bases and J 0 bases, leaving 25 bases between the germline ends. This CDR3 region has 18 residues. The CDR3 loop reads CAIWQGSIVSVTNYGYTF. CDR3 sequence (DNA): TGTGCCATCTGGCAGGGGAGCATCGTGTCCGTTACTAACTATGGCTACACCTTC.

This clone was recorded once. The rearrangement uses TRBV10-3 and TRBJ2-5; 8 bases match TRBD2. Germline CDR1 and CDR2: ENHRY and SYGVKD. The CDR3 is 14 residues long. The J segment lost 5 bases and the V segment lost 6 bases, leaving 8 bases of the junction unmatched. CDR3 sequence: CAISLTGGAETQYF. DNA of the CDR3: TGTGCCATCAGCCTAACCGGGGGGGCTGAGACCCAGTACTTC.

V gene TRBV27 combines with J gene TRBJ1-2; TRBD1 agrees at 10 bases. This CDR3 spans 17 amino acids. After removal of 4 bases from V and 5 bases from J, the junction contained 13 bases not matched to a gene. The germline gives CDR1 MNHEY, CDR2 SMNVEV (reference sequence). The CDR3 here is CASSYSPGQGGRYGYTF. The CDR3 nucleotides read TGTGCCAGCAGTTACTCCCCCGGACAGGGGGGTCGGTATGGCTACACCTTC.

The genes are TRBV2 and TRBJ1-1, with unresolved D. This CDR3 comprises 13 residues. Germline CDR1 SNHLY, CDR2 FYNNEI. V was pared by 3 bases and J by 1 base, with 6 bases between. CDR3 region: CASSDWGNTEAFF. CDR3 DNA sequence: TGTGCCAGCAGTGACTGGGGGAACACTGAAGCTTTCTTT.

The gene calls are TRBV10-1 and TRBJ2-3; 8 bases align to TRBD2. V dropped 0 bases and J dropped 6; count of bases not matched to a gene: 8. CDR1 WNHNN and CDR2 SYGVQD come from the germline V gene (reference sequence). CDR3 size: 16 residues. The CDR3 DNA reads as TGCGCCAGCAGTGAGTCGCGTAGCGGGGCCCTGGATACGCAGTATTTT. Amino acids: CASSESRSGALDTQYF.

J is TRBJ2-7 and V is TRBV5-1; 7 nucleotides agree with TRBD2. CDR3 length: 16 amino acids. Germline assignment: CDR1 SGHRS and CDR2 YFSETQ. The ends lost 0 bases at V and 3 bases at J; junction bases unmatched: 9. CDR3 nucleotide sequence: TGCGCCAGCAGCTTGGATCCTAGCGGAGGGGACTACGAGCAGTACTTC. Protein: CASSLDPSGGDYEQYF.

In nucleotides, the CDR3 is TGTGCCAGCAGCCCAGGGCCGCTAGCGGGAGGGCCTCTTGTTCCCGTGACCCAGTACTTC. Protein sequence: CASSPGPLAGGPLVPVTQYF. The rearrangement uses TRBV7-3 and TRBJ2-5; 12 bases fit TRBD2. V dropped 5 bases and J dropped 7; count of bases not matched to a gene: 23. The CDR3 totals 20 residues. The V gene's germline CDR1 is SGHTA and CDR2 FQGTGA.

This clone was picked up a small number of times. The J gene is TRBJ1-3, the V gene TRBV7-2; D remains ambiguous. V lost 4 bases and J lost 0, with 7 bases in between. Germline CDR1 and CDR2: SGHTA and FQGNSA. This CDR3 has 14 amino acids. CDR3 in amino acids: CASSYTVSGNTIYF. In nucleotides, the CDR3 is TGTGCCAGCAGCTATACGGTCTCTGGAAACACCATATATTTT.

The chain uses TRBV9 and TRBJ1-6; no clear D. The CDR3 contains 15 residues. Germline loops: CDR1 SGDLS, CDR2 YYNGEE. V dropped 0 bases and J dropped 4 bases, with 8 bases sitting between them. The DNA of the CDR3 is TGTGCCAGCAGCGTAGATCCGGTTTATAATTCACCCCTCCACTTT. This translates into CASSVDPVYNSPLHF.

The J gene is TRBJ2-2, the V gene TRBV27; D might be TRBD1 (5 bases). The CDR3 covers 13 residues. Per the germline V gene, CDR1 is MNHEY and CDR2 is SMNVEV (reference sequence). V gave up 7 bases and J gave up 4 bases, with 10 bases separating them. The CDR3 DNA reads TGTGCCAGCACCCAGGGATTCACCGGGGAGCTGTTTTTT. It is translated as CASTQGFTGELFF.

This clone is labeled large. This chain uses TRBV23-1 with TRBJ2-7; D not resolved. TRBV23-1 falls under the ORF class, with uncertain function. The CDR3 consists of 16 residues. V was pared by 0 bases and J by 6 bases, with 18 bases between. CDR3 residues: CASSQSSPQLSGEQYF. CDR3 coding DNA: TGCGCCAGCAGTCAATCGAGTCCTCAGTTGAGTGGCGAGCAGTACTTC.

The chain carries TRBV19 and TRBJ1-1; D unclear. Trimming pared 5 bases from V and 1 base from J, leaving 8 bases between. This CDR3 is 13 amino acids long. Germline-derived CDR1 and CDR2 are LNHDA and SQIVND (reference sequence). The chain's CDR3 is CASSVTENTEAFF. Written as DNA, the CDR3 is TGTGCCAGTAGTGTCACAGAGAACACTGAAGCTTTCTTT.

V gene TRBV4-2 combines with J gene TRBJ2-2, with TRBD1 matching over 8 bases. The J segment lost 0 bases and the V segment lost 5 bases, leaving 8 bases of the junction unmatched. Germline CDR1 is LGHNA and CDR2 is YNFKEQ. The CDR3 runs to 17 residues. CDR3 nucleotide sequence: TGTGCCAGCAGCAAAGGACAGGGAGTAACGAACACCGGGGAGCTGTTTTTT. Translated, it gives CASSKGQGVTNTGELFF.

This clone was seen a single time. CDR3 DNA sequence: TGTGCCAGCAGCCCTAGCAGAGGCAGGAGCTCACCCCTCCACTTT. Protein: CASSPSRGRSSPLHF. This chain connects TRBV7-9 to TRBJ1-6; D not certain. V was cut by 5 bases and J by 10 bases, with 18 bases left in between. The CDR3 has 15 amino acids. Germline V gene lookup returns CDR1 SEHNR and CDR2 FQNEAQ (reference sequence). Looking up the rest from reference TRBV7-9 and TRBJ1-6 gives the full variable domain: DTGVSQNPRHKITKRGQNVTFRCDPISEHNRLYWYRQTLGQGPEFLTYFQNEAQLEKSRLLSDRFSAERPKGSFSTLEIQRTEQGDSAMYLCASSPSRGRSSPLHFGNGTRLTVT.